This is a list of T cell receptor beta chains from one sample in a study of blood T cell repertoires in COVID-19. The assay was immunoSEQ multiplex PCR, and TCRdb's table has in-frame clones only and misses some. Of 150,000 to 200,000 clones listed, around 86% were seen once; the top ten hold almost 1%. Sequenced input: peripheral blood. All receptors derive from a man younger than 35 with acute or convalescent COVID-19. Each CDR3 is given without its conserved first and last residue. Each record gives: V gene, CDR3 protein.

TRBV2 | ASRLLAGVQETQY
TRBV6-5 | ASSYSIYGGDYGYT
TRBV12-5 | ASGLGSGGSLSGELF
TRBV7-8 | ASSLDSAYGYT
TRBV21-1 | ASSKEPRQGPLYGYT
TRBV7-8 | ASSPRRGETGNTIY
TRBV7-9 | ASSLGLAGYHNEQF
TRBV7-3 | ASSRGSGGRDTQY
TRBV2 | ASSGQGAWYGYT
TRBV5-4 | ASSPRVTGTTPNTEAF
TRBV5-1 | ASSGGSESSTIY
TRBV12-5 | ASAFGTRVVEQF
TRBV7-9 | ASSLAKLEAF
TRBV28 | ASSDSTVDTQY
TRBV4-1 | ASSRGQNTEAF
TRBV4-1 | ASSPQPGTISNQPQH
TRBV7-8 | ASSLVRMRDSNQPQH
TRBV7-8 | ASSLNLNYGYT
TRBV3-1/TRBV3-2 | ASTGGTGGLLNTEAF
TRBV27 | ASSLLGSGEEKLF
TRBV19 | ASSTPRGGSHYGYT
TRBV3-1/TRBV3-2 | ASNLRGSYEQY
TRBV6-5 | ASSYSGGAAEAF
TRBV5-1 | ASSLGTRNTEAF
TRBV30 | AWTGSTEAF
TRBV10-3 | AILTSGGYEQY
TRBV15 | ATSFRQETQY
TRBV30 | AWSIQGSGGYT
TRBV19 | ASSRTQGNGYT
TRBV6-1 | ASSEGQGAVAIY
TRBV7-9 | ASSWLGVGYT
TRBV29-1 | SVERVYYGYT
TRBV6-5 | ASRAQIRNTEAF
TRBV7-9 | ASSLVIGSGGNEQF
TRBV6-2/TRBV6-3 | ASSPQGGYGYT
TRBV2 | ASVSPRPDNSGNTIY
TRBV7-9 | ASSSGEGHPYNSPLH
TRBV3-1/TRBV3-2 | ASSLSPGVSEEKLF
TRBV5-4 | ASSLSAGRFTEAF
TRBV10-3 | AISGVVERERELF
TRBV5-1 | ASSLLAGFSTGELF
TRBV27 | ASPQPRDEKLF
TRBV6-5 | ASSSPGGRETQY
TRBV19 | ASGQWAPEG
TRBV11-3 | ASSFFPSGTGELF
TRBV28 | ASSFGGRYNEQF
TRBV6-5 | ASTRDTTYNEQF
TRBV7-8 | ASQKRDNQPQH
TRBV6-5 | ASSYSVQGHYGYT
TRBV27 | ASSLSGQPIYNSPLH
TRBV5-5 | ASSLVRGSNYGYT
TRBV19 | ASSIWTEAF
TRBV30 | AWGGQVRYGYT
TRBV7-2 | ASSPVNEQY
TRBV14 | ASGGTLYEQF
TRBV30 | AWTGGQDEKLF
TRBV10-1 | ASSDVGTDVWANVLT
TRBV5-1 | ASSSGQANTEAF
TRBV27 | ASSLLGTGSNTQY
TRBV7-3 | ASSLGQGGAF